The clone carrying this T cell receptor (beta chain) appeared a single time. The PCR contained 60 Vbeta and 13 Jbeta primers. Data came from immunoSEQ multiplex PCR; TCRdb stores just in-frame clones and leaves some out. Among roughly 160,000 clones, 77% were seen once, and the ten largest hold around 1.6%. This sample is part of a study of cytomegalovirus exposure and HLA in healthy donors. Germline CDR1 is SGHNT and CDR2 is YYREEE (reference sequence). V was shortened by 2 bases and J by 4 bases, with 12 bases between the two germline ends. CDR3 length: 14 amino acids. Sequencing was done on a sample of PBMCs. This receptor was taken from a woman younger than 45 in good health and CMV-seronegative. The J gene is TRBJ1-1, the V gene TRBV5-4; D unclear. In nucleotides, the CDR3 is TGTGCCAGCAGCTTCTTAGCGCGGGGCACTGAAGCTTTCTTT. Its translation: CASSFLARGTEAFF.